Below are 19 T cell receptor beta chains sequenced from a single sample in a study of T cells expressing NK-cell markers. TCRdb re-called the 5' RACE reads; one entry per CDR3 protein, DNA not given. The sample data list about 120,000 distinct CDR3 sequences. The sample comprised blood T cells: a sorted CD56 or NKG2C T cell subset, CD4+ or CD8+ T cells, or bulk PBMC T cells (not recorded which). Receptors were obtained from a woman between 18 and 70 years old in good health.

The chain combines TRBV5-6 with TRBJ2-5. The CDR3 is 14 residues long. CDR1 is SGHDT, CDR2 YYEEEE, per germline. The CDR3 is CASSLLNERETQYF.

The chain employs TRBV4-2 and TRBJ2-7; there is no DNA to check the TCRdb D call of TRBD1. The germline gives CDR1 LGHNA, CDR2 YNFKEQ. CDR3 length equals 16 residues. The chain's CDR3 is CASSQDLRGVSYEQYF.

This rearrangement joins TRBV29-1 to TRBJ2-7; TCRdb proposes TRBD1, but this gene call is untestable without DNA. CDR1 SQVTM and CDR2 ANQGSEA come from the germline V gene. CDR3 size: 11 residues. CDR3: CSGGTAYEQYF.

V is TRBV6-1 and J is TRBJ2-3; no DNA is available, so the TRBD1 call from TCRdb remains unchecked. Germline-derived CDR1 and CDR2 are MNHNS and SASEGT. The CDR3 is made up of 16 amino acids. The CDR3 here is CASTPSGQGASDTQYF.

The V gene is TRBV13, the J gene TRBJ2-5; TCRdb selects TRBD1, and the lack of DNA leaves this call unchecked. Per the germline V gene, CDR1 is PRHDT and CDR2 is FYEKMQ (reference sequence). This CDR3 is built from 15 residues. The CDR3 loop is CASSYRQGRGETQYF. The complete variable domain, with remaining parts taken from reference TRBV13 and TRBJ2-5, reads AAGVIQSPRHLIKEKRETATLKCYPIPRHDTVYWYQQGPGQDPQFLISFYEKMQSDKGSIPDRFSAQQFSDYHSELNMSSLELGDSALYFCASSYRQGRGETQYFGPGTRLLVL.

CDR3 sequence reads: CASSLRQYTGELFF. J is TRBJ2-2 and V is TRBV7-3. The CDR3 extends over 14 amino acids. CDR1 and CDR2 (germline): SGHTA, FQGTGA.

J is TRBJ1-1 and V is TRBV7-2; TCRdb gives TRBD1 as the D gene, but with no DNA this cannot be confirmed. The CDR3 loop spans 17 amino acids. Germline CDR1 is SGHTA and CDR2 is FQGNSA. The CDR3 sequence is CASSLSGTGVIGTEAFF.

The rearrangement uses TRBV12-3 or TRBV12-4 and TRBJ1-3; TCRdb returns TRBD1, unconfirmable since there is no DNA. The CDR3 totals 14 residues. The CDR3 protein is CASSAGTEGNTIYF.

The chain has TRBV30 and TRBJ2-3. The CDR3 loop spans 12 amino acids. The V gene's germline CDR1 is GTSNPN and CDR2 SVGIG (reference sequence). The CDR3 protein is CAWSVEGDTQYF.

CDR3 region: CASSEGTVNTEAFF. The chain uses TRBV9 and TRBJ1-1; TCRdb calls TRBD1, which cannot be checked without DNA. The germline V gene has CDR1 SGDLS and CDR2 YYNGEE. CDR3 size: 14 residues.

The V gene is TRBV7-9, the J gene TRBJ2-1; the TCRdb call, TRBD2, lacks DNA for checking. Germline CDR1 SEHNR, CDR2 FQNEAQ (reference sequence). CDR3 size: 16 residues. This CDR3 is CASSLGSSGIVGEQFF.

V gene TRBV5-1 combines with J gene TRBJ2-2; the D gene TCRdb calls, TRBD2, cannot be checked with no DNA. Germline loops: CDR1 SGHRS, CDR2 YFSETQ. The CDR3 has 16 residues. The CDR3 spells CASSLGGPRGSGELFF.

The chain combines TRBV20-1 with TRBJ2-7; TCRdb proposes TRBD2, but this gene call is untestable without DNA. The CDR3 length is 13 residues. Germline V lookup: CDR1 DFQATT, CDR2 SNEGSKA (reference sequence). CDR3 residues: CSARGDYSYEQYF.

V gene TRBV12-3 or TRBV12-4 combines with J gene TRBJ1-1. The CDR3 loop spans 14 amino acids. The CDR3 sequence: CASSPSGVGTEAFF.

The V call is TRBV19, the J call TRBJ1-5. Per the germline V gene, CDR1 is LNHDA and CDR2 is SQIVND (reference sequence). There are 13 residues in the CDR3. This CDR3 reads CASSSKGNQPQHF. The complete variable domain, with remaining parts taken from reference TRBV19 and TRBJ1-5, reads DGGITQSPKYLFRKEGQNVTLSCEQNLNHDAMYWYRQDPGQGLRLIYYSQIVNDFQKGDIAEGYSVSREKKESFPLTVTSAQKNPTAFYLCASSSKGNQPQHFGDGTRLSIL.

The rearrangement uses TRBV9 and TRBJ1-2. The CDR3 contains 13 residues. Germline CDR1 is SGDLS and CDR2 is YYNGEE. This chain's CDR3 is CASSADSNYGYTF.

This rearrangement joins TRBV28 to TRBJ1-2. Germline CDR1 MDHEN, CDR2 SYDVKM. This CDR3 comprises 13 residues. The CDR3 protein is CASSFPMNYGYTF.

The V gene is TRBV12-3 or TRBV12-4, the J gene TRBJ1-4. This CDR3 has 16 amino acids. CDR3 sequence reads: CASSLAGPSRGEKLFF.

V usage is TRBV12-3 or TRBV12-4 and J usage is TRBJ2-3; with no DNA, the TCRdb D assignment of TRBD1 cannot be verified. The CDR3 is 11 residues long. CDR3 protein: CASSLPGHLYF.